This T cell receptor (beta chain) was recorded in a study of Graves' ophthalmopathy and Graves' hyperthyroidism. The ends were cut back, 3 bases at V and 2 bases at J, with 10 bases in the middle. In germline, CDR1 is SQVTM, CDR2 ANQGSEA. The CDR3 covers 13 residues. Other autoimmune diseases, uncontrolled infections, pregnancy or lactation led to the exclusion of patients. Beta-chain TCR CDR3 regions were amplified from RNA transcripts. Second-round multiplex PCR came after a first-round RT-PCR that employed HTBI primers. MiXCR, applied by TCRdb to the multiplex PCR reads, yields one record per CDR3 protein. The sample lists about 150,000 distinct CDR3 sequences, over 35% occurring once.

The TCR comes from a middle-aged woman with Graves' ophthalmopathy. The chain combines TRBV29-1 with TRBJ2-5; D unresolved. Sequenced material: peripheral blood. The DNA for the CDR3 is TGCAGCGTTGAGGATGGGCTACAAGAGACCCAGTACTTC. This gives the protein CSVEDGLQETQYF.